A selection of T cell receptor beta chains follows, all from one sample in a study of beta chain features in type 1 diabetes. Assay used: immunoSEQ multiplex PCR; TCRdb lists only in-frame clones, some missing. The table includes hundreds of thousands of clones, around 16% detected once. Sequencing input: naive CD4+ T cells from blood. These receptors were obtained from a man between 18 and 35 years old in good health. Both conserved end residues are part of each CDR3. D genes are given only for firm matches. Rows may omit the clone size; those that give it use once, few, many or a size class.

abundance	v_gene	d_gene	j_gene	CDR3aa	CDR3nt
few	TRBV30	-	TRBJ1-2	CAWTEPSDSLPLSGYTF	TGTGCCTGGACCGAGCCCAGCGACAGTCTTCCCTTGAGCGGCTACACCTTC
few	TRBV25-1	-	TRBJ2-3	CASSGGGTDTQYF	TGTGCCAGCAGTGGGGGGGGCACAGATACGCAGTATTTT
few	TRBV7-2	TRBD2	TRBJ2-3	CASSLYGLAADTQYF	TGTGCCAGCAGCTTATACGGGCTAGCGGCAGATACGCAGTATTTT
few	TRBV6-5	-	TRBJ2-5	CASSYGTTRAETQYF	TGTGCCAGCAGTTACGGGACAACGCGGGCAGAGACCCAGTACTTC
few	TRBV5-6	TRBD1	TRBJ2-4	CASSRLQGKNIQYF	TGTGCCAGCAGCCGATTACAGGGGAAAAACATTCAGTACTTC
many	TRBV14	-	TRBJ2-6	CASSPMGRGAGANVLTF	TGTGCCAGCAGCCCAATGGGCAGGGGCGCTGGGGCCAACGTCCTGACTTTC
-	TRBV29-1	TRBD1	TRBJ1-1	CSVDRDRDTEAFF	TGCAGCGTTGACCGGGACAGGGACACTGAAGCTTTCTTT
-	TRBV7-9	-	TRBJ2-1	CASSQKRDDSGEQFF	TGTGCCAGCAGCCAGAAACGGGACGATAGCGGTGAGCAGTTCTTC
-	TRBV13	-	TRBJ2-1	CASRLGGQGNEQFF	TGTGCCAGCAGGTTGGGAGGGCAGGGGAATGAGCAGTTCTTC
-	TRBV28	TRBD2	TRBJ2-7	CASSQRDYTYEQYF	TGTGCCAGCAGCCAACGGGACTATACGTACGAGCAGTACTTC
few	TRBV28	-	TRBJ1-1	CASSSHLHTEAFF	TGTGCCAGCAGTTCCCACCTTCACACTGAAGCTTTCTTT
-	TRBV5-1	-	TRBJ2-3	CASISGRGSADTQYF	TGCGCCAGCATTTCGGGCAGGGGAAGCGCAGATACGCAGTATTTT
few	TRBV18	-	TRBJ2-1	CASSPGIYNEQFF	TGTGCCAGCTCACCAGGGATTTACAATGAGCAGTTCTTC
few	TRBV6-1	-	TRBJ1-1	CASSYLSPNTEAFF	TGTGCCAGCAGTTATTTGTCACCGAACACTGAAGCTTTCTTT
few	TRBV28	-	TRBJ2-7	CASSPGGGQIYEQYF	TGTGCCAGCAGTCCAGGCGGCGGGCAGATCTACGAGCAGTACTTC
-	TRBV9	-	TRBJ2-2	CASSPSGPNTGELFF	TGTGCCAGCAGCCCATCCGGACCGAACACCGGGGAGCTGTTTTTT
few	TRBV9	TRBD1	TRBJ1-2	CASSPPPGGFSDYGYTF	TGTGCCAGCAGCCCCCCCCCAGGGGGCTTCTCTGACTATGGCTACACCTTC
few	TRBV29-1	-	TRBJ1-6	CSVRTASYNSPLHF	TGCAGCGTTAGGACAGCCAGCTATAATTCACCCCTCCACTTT
-	TRBV7-7	TRBD2	TRBJ2-2	CASTQTPGLAGTGELFF	TGTGCCAGCACCCAAACACCGGGACTAGCGGGCACCGGGGAGCTGTTTTTT